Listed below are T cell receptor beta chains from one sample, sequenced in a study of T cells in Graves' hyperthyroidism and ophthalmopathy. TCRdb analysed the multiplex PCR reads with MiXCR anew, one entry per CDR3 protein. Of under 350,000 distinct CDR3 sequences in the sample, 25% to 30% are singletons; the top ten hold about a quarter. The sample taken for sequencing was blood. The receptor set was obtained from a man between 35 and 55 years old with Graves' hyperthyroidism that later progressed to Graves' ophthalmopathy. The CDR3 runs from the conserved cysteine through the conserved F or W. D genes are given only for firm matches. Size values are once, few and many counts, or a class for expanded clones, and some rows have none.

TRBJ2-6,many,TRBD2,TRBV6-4,CATRNSGSLRLGFGANVLTF,TGTGCCACGAGGAATAGCGGGTCACTTCGGCTCGGCTTTGGGGCCAACGTCCTGACTTTC
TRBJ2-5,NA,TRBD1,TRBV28,CAIDRGRRETQYF,TGTGCCATCGACAGGGGGCGCAGGGAGACCCAGTACTTC
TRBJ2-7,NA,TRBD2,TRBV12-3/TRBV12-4,CASSSFAGDTSYEQYF,TGTGCCAGCAGTTCTTTCGCGGGAGACACATCCTACGAGCAGTACTTC
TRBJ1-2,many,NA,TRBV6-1,CASSPGYTF,TGTGCCAGCAGCCCTGGCTACACCTTC
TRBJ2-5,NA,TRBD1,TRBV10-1,CASSESTGVGETQYF,TGCGCCAGCAGTGAGTCGACAGGGGTAGGGGAGACCCAGTACTTC
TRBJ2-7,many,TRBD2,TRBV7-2,CASSLASGIYEQYF,TGTGCCAGCAGCTTAGCCAGCGGGATCTACGAGCAGTACTTC
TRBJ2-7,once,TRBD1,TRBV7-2,CASSLRRQGVYEQYF,TGTGCCAGCAGCTTACGTCGACAGGGGGTTTACGAGCAGTACTTC
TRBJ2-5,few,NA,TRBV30,CAWETGRKETQYF,TGTGCCTGGGAGACAGGAAGGAAAGAGACCCAGTACTTC
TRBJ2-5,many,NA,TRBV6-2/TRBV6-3,CASSLDSTFKETQYF,TGTGCCAGCAGTTTGGACAGTACGTTCAAGGAGACCCAGTACTTC
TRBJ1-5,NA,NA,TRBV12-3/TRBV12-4,CASSLNVNQPQHF,TGTGCCAGCAGTTTAAACGTTAATCAGCCCCAGCATTTT
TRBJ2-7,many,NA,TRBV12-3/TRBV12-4,CASSSRAGPYEQYF,TGTGCCAGCAGTTCAAGGGCGGGCCCCTACGAGCAGTACTTC
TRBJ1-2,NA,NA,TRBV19,CASSIDRTSYGYTF,TGTGCCAGTAGTATTGACCGGACAAGCTATGGCTACACCTTC
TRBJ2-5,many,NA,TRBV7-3,CASSLGRGETQYF,TGTGCCAGCAGCTTAGGGCGAGGCGAGACCCAGTACTTC
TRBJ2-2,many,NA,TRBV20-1,CSARLAVRNTGELFF,TGCAGTGCTAGATTGGCGGTACGGAACACCGGGGAGCTGTTTTTT
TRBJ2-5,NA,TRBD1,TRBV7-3,CASSVTGALLSGETQYF,TGTGCCAGCAGCGTTACAGGGGCTTTGTTGTCCGGGGAGACCCAGTACTTC
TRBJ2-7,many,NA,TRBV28,CASSHHYEQYF,TGTGCCAGCAGTCACCACTACGAGCAGTACTTC
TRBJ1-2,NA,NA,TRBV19,CASSIDLAGPAYGYTF,TGTGCCAGTAGTATAGATTTGGCAGGCCCGGCCTATGGCTACACCTTC
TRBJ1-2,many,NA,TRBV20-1,CSARGSQDYGYTF,TGCAGTGCTAGGGGGTCGCAAGACTATGGCTACACCTTC
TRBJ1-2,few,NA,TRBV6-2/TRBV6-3,CASIAGNGYGYTF,TGTGCCAGCATCGCAGGGAATGGCTATGGCTACACCTTC
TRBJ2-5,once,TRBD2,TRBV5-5,CASRPTSGRGGAQYF,TGTGCCAGCAGACCGACTAGCGGGAGGGGGGGGGCCCAGTACTTC
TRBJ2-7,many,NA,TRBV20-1,CSARASPYYEQYF,TGCAGTGCTAGAGCAAGCCCGTACTACGAGCAGTACTTC
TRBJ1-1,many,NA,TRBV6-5,CASTRGGTREAFF,TGTGCCAGCACGCGAGGGGGGACCCGTGAAGCTTTCTTT
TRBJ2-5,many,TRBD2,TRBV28,CASSPDSQRESETQYF,TGTGCCAGCAGTCCTGATTCCCAGCGGGAGTCCGAGACCCAGTACTTC